Reported below is one T cell receptor (beta chain). Its antigen is unidentified. The study reverse transcribed the entire isolated RNA, so it sequenced expressed TCRB transcripts. Clones were read by immunoSEQ multiplex PCR, and TCRdb kept only the in-frame ones, dropping some. Of roughly 250,000 clones in the sample, over 8.5% were seen once. J lost 6 bases, V lost 4 bases, and 10 bases had no gene match. CDR1 is SGHDT, CDR2 YYEEEE, per germline. The CDR3 extends over 15 amino acids. These data are taken from a study of beta chain features in type 1 diabetes. Study outcomes and limitations: Patients' naive, central memory and regulatory TCRB repertoires appeared more alike than those of healthy donors. Patients with type 1 diabetes carried fewer insertions and had more deletions at their VDJ junctions. In all four CD4+ subsets, TCRB CDR3 length was significantly, moderately reduced in type 1 diabetes.

This rearrangement joins TRBV5-6 to TRBJ2-1, with 7 bases identical to TRBD2. The TCR comes from a woman aged 18-29 years in good health. Sequenced: naive CD4+ T cells from blood. The CDR3 loop is CASSRGAGVFNEQFF. CDR3 sequence (DNA): TGTGCCAGCAGCCGGGGCGCGGGAGTATTCAATGAGCAGTTCTTC.